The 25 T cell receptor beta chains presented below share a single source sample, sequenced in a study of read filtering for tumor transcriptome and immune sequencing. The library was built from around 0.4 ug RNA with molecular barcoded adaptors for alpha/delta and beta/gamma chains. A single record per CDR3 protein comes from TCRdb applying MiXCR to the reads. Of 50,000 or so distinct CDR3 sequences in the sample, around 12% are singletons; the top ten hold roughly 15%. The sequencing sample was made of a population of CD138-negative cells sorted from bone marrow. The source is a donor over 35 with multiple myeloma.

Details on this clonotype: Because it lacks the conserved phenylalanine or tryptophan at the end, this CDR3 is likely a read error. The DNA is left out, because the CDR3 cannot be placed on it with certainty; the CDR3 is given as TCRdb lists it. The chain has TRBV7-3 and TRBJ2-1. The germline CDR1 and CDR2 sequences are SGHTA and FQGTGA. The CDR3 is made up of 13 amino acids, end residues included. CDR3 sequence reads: CASSLNPYNEQSL.

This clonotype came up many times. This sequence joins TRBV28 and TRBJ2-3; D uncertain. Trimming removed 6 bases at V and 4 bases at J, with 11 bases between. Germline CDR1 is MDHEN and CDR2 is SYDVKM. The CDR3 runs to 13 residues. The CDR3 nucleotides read TGTGCCAGCAGCCCCGTCTGGCCAGATACGCAGTATTTT. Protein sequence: CASSPVWPDTQYF.

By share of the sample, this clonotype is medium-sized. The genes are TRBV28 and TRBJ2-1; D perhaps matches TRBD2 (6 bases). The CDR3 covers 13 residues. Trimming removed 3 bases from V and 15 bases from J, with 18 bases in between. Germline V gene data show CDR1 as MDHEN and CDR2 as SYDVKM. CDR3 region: CASSFSGVPRGFF. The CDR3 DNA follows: TGTGCCAGCAGTTTTTCGGGAGTCCCCCGGGGGTTCTTC.

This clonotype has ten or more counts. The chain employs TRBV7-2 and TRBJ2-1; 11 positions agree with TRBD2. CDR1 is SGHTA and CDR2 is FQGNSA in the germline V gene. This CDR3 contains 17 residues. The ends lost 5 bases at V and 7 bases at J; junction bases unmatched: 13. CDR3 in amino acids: CASSPRVAGGPGNEQFF. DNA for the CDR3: TGTGCCAGCAGCCCCCGCGTAGCGGGAGGGCCAGGGAATGAGCAGTTCTTC.

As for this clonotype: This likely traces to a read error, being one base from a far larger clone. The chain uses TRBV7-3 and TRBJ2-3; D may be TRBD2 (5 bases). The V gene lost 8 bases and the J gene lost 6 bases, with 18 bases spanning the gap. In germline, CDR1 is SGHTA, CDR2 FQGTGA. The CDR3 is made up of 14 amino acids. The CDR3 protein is CASGWTRVGDTQYF. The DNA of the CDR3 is TGTGCCAGCGGCTGGACTCGGGTCGGCGATACGCAGTATTTT.

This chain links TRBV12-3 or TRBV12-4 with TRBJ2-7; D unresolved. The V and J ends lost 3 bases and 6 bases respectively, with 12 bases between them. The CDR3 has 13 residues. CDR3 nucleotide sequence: TGTGCCAGCAGTTTGTCGCCGTCCAGCGAGCAGTACTTC. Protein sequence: CASSLSPSSEQYF.

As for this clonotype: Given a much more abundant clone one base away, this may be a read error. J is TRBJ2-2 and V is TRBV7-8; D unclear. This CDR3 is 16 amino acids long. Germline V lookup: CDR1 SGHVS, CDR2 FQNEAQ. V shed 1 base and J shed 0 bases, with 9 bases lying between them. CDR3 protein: CASSLVEFANTGELFF. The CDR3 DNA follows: TGTGCCAGCAGCTTAGTGGAGTTCGCGAACACCGGGGAGCTGTTTTTT.

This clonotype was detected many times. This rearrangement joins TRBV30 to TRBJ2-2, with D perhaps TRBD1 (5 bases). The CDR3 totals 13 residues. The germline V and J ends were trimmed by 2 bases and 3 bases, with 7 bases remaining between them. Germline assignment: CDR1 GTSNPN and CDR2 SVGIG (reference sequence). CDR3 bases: TGTGCCTGGAGTCTCAGGGACACCGGGGAGCTGTTTTTT. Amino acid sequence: CAWSLRDTGELFF.

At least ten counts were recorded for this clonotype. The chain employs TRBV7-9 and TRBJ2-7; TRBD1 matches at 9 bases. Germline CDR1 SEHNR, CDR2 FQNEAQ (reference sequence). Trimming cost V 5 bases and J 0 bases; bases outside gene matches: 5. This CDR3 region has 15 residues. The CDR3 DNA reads TGTGCCAGCAGCGGGGGACAGGGTGGCTCCTACGAGCAGTACTTC. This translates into CASSGGQGGSYEQYF.

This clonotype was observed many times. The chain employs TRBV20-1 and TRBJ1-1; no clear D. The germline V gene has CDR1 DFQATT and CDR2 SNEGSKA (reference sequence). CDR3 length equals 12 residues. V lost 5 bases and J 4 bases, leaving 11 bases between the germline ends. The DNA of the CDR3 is TGCAGTGCTGGATCGGGTTCCACTGAAGCTTTCTTT. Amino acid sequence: CSAGSGSTEAFF.

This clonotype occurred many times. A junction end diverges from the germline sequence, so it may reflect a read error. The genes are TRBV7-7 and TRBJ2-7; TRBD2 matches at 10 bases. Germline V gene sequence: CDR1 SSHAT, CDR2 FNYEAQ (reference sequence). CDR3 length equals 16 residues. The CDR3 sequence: CASSYTKREGSYEQYF. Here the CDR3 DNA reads TGTGCTAGCAGCTACACTAAGCGGGAGGGGTCCTACGAGCAGTACTTC.

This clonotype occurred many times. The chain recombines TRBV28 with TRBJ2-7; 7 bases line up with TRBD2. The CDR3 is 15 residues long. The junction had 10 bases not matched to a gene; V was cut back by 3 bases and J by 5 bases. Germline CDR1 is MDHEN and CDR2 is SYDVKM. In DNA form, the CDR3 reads TGTGCCAGCAGTTTTCCGTTCGGCGGGAGCAACGAGCAGTACTTC. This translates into CASSFPFGGSNEQYF.

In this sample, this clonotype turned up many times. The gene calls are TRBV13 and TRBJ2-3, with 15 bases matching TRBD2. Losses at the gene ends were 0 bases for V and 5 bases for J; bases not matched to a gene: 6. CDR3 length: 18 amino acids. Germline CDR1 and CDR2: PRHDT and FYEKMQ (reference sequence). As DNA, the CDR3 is TGTGCCAGCAGCTTAGGCCGGGGACTAGCGGGAGGTCAAGATACGCAGTATTTT. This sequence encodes CASSLGRGLAGGQDTQYF. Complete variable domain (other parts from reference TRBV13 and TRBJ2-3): AAGVIQSPRHLIKEKRETATLKCYPIPRHDTVYWYQQGPGQDPQFLISFYEKMQSDKGSIPDRFSAQQFSDYHSELNMSSLELGDSALYFCASSLGRGLAGGQDTQYFGPGTRLTVL.

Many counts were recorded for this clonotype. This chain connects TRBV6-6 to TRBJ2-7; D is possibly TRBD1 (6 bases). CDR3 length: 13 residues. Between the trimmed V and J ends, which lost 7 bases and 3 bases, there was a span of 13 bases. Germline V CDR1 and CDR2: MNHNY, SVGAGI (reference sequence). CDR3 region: CASKTTGVYEQYF. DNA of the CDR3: TGTGCCAGCAAAACGACAGGAGTCTACGAGCAGTACTTC.

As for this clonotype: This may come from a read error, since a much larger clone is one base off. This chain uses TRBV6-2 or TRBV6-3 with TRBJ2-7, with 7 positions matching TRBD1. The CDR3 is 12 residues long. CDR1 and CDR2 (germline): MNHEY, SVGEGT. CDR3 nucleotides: TGTGCCAGCAAAGACAGGGTCTACGAGCAGAACTTC. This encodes CASKDRVYEQNF.

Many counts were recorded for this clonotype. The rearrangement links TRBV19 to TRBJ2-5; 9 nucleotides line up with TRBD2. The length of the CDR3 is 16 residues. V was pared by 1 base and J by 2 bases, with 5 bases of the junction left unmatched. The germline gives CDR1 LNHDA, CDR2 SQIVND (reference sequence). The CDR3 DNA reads TGTGCCAGTAGTATAGGGGGCGGGAGGGTACAAGAGACCCAGTACTTC. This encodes CASSIGGGRVQETQYF.

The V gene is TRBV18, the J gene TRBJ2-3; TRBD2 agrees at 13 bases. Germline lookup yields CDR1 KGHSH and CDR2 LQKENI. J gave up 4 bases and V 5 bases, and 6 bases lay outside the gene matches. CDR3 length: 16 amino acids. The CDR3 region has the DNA TGTGCCAGCTCATCACTCGGACTAGCGGGAGCAGATACGCAGTATTTT. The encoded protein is CASSSLGLAGADTQYF.

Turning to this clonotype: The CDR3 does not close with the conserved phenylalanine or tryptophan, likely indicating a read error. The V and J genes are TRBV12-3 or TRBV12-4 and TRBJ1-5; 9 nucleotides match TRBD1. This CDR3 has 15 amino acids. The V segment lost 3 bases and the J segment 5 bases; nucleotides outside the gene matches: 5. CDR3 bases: TGTGCCAGCAGTTTCAGGGACAGGGATGATCAGCCCCAGCATTCT. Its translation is CASSFRDRDDQPQHS.

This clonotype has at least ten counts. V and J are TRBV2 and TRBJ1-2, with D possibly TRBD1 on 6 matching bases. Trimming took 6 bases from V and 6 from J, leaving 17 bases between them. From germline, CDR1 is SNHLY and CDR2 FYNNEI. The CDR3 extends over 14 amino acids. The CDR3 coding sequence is TGTGCCAGCAGAATCGACAGGCCCACCGATGGCTACACCTTC. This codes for CASRIDRPTDGYTF.

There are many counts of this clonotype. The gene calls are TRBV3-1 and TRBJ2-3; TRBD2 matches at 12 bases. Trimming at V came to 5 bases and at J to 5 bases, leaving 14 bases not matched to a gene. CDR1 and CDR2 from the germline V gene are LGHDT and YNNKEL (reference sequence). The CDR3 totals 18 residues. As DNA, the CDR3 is TGTGCCAGCAGCTCGCCTCCTAGCGGGAGGGCCCTCGGAGATACGCAGTATTTT. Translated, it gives CASSSPPSGRALGDTQYF.

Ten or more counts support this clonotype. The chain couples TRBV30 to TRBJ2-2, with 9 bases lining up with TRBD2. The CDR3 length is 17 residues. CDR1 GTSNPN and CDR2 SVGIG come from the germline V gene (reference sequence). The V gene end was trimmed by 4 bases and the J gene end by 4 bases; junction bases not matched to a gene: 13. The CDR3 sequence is CAWTIRSILAGTGELFF. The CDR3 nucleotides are TGTGCCTGGACCATAAGGTCAATACTAGCGGGCACCGGGGAGCTGTTTTTT. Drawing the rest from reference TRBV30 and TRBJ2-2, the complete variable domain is SQTIHQWPATLVQPVGSPLSLECTVEGTSNPNLYWYRQAAGRGLQLLFYSVGIGQISSEVPQNLSASRPQDRQFILSSKKLLLSDSGFYLCAWTIRSILAGTGELFFGEGSRLTVL.

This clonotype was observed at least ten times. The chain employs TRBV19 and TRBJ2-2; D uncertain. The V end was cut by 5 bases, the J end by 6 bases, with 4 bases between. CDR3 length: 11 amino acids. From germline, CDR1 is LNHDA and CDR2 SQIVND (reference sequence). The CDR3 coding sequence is TGTGCCAGTAGTTTTCCCGGGGAGCTGTTTTTT. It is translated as CASSFPGELFF. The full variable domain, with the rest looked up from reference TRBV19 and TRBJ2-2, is DGGITQSPKYLFRKEGQNVTLSCEQNLNHDAMYWYRQDPGQGLRLIYYSQIVNDFQKGDIAEGYSVSREKKESFPLTVTSAQKNPTAFYLCASSFPGELFFGEGSRLTVL.

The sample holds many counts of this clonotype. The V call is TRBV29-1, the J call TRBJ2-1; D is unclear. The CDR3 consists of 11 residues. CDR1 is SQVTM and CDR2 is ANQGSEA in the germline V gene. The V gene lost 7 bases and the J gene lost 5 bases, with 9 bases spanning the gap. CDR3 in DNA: TGCAGCGCCCGAGAAAACAATGAGCAGTTCTTC. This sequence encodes CSARENNEQFF.

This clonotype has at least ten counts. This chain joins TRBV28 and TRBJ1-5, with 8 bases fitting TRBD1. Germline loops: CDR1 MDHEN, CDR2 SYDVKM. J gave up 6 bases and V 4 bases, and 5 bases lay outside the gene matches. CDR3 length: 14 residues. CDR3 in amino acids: CASSSTGDGQPQHF. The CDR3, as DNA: TGTGCCAGCAGTTCGACAGGGGATGGTCAGCCCCAGCATTTT.

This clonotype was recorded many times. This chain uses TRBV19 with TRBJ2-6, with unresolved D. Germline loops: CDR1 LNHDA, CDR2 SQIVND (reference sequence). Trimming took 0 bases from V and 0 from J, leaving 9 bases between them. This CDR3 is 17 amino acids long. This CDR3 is CASSIDKLLSGANVLTF. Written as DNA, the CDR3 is TGTGCCAGTAGTATAGATAAGTTACTCTCTGGGGCCAACGTCCTGACTTTC.